The 20 T cell receptor beta chains reported below all come from one sample, sequenced in a study of T cell responses to AZD1222 COVID-19 vaccine. Profiling relied on immunoSEQ multiplex PCR, and the TCRdb table lists in-frame clones only, not all of them. Here the sample spans 150,000 to 200,000 clones, roughly 93% being singletons. The source was peripheral blood, collected on day 0 of AZD1222 vaccination. These receptors all stem from an adult in good health.

V usage is TRBV28 and J usage is TRBJ1-5; D unresolved. Germline CDR1 and CDR2: MDHEN and SYDVKM. The CDR3 totals 12 residues. V was pared by 5 bases and J by 5 bases, with 7 bases between. Here the CDR3 reads CASSREDQPQHF. CDR3 sequence (DNA): TGTGCCAGCAGTCGGGAAGATCAGCCCCAGCATTTT.

This sequence joins TRBV30 and TRBJ1-3; D gene ambiguous. Germline CDR1 and CDR2: GTSNPN and SVGIG (reference sequence). CDR3 length: 13 residues. The V end lost 2 bases, the J end lost 4 bases, and 9 bases lay between the germline ends. This chain's CDR3 is CAWSPRVGNTIYF. Written as DNA, the CDR3 is TGTGCCTGGAGTCCGAGGGTGGGAAACACCATATATTTT.

This clone was seen a single time. This chain connects TRBV10-3 to TRBJ1-2; D is ambiguous. The V end was cut by 8 bases, the J end by 6 bases, with 16 bases between. The CDR3 is made up of 13 amino acids. Germline loops: CDR1 ENHRY, CDR2 SYGVKD. The CDR3 region has the DNA TGTGCCATCTCCGGGCTCCAAGCCGATGGCTACACCTTC. Protein: CAISGLQADGYTF.

The rearrangement uses TRBV29-1 and TRBJ1-1; D ambiguous. Germline V CDR1 and CDR2: SQVTM, ANQGSEA. The CDR3 is made up of 13 amino acids. Trimming stripped 3 bases from V and 11 bases from J, with 19 bases between. CDR3 DNA: TGCAGCGTTGATCATGAGGGCAGTAGTTCGGCTTTCTTT. Translating it yields CSVDHEGSSSAFF.

V and J are TRBV18 and TRBJ1-6; maybe TRBD1 (5 bases). V lost 3 bases, J lost 10 bases, and 16 bases lay in between. The CDR3 has 15 residues. Per germline, CDR1 KGHSH and CDR2 LQKENI. The CDR3 DNA sequence: TGTGCCAGCTCACCGGGACGTGACCTGGGGTCACCCCTCCACTTT. This sequence encodes CASSPGRDLGSPLHF.

The chain joins TRBV29-1 to TRBJ1-2; D is unresolved. V lost 5 bases, J lost 0 bases, and 7 bases lay in between. The CDR3 is 12 residues long. Per the germline V gene, CDR1 is SQVTM and CDR2 is ANQGSEA. The CDR3 region is CSVSAANYGYTF. The CDR3 nucleotides read TGCAGCGTTAGCGCAGCTAACTATGGCTACACCTTC.

This chain uses TRBV7-2 with TRBJ2-1; D is unresolved. Between the trimmed V and J ends, which lost 1 base and 2 bases, there was a span of 12 bases. CDR3 length: 16 residues. Germline V gene sequence: CDR1 SGHTA, CDR2 FQGNSA. The CDR3 loop reads CASSLGTHGAYNEQFF. Here the CDR3 DNA reads TGTGCCAGCAGCTTAGGAACGCATGGGGCCTACAATGAGCAGTTCTTC.

V and J are TRBV9 and TRBJ2-2; D not resolved. The V gene lost 0 bases and the J gene lost 6 bases, with 6 bases spanning the gap. CDR3 size: 13 residues. Germline CDR1 reads SGDLS; CDR2 reads YYNGEE. The CDR3 loop reads CASSVATSGELFF. The CDR3 bases are TGTGCCAGCAGCGTAGCTACGTCCGGGGAGCTGTTTTTT.

J is TRBJ2-2 and V is TRBV4-3, with TRBD1 matching 9 bases. Trimming took 3 bases from V and 1 from J; bases not matched to a gene: 6. CDR1 and CDR2 (germline): LGHNA, YSLEER. The CDR3 is made up of 17 amino acids. This CDR3 reads CASSQGPGQGNTGELFF. CDR3 sequence (DNA): TGCGCCAGCAGCCAGGGACCGGGACAGGGGAACACCGGGGAGCTGTTTTTT.

J is TRBJ2-7 and V is TRBV2; 7 nucleotides align to TRBD2. Germline values: CDR1 SNHLY, CDR2 FYNNEI. J was trimmed by 2 bases and V by 4 bases; bases with no gene match: 2. This CDR3 spans 13 amino acids. Written as DNA, the CDR3 is TGTGCCAGCAGTGGGGACTATGCCTACGAGCAGTACTTC. Translating gives CASSGDYAYEQYF.

The chain has TRBV19 and TRBJ1-2; a weak D match, TRBD1 (5 bases). Germline CDR1 LNHDA, CDR2 SQIVND (reference sequence). The CDR3 covers 11 residues. The V end was cut by 3 bases, the J end by 7 bases, with 6 bases between. CDR3 residues: CASSIGTGYTF. The DNA for the CDR3 is TGTGCCAGTAGTATCGGGACTGGCTACACCTTC.

This clone was detected only a few times. The V and J genes are TRBV5-1 and TRBJ1-2; D possibly corresponds to TRBD1 (5 bases). V dropped 4 bases and J dropped 2 bases, with 15 bases sitting between them. Germline CDR1 reads SGHRS; CDR2 reads YFSETQ. The length of the CDR3 is 15 residues. The CDR3 reads CASSPRVGLNYGYTF. CDR3 in DNA: TGCGCCAGCAGCCCGAGGGTGGGGCTCAACTATGGCTACACCTTC.

The V and J genes are TRBV5-8 and TRBJ2-1; 14 bases are shared with TRBD2. The V segment lost 6 bases and the J segment 8 bases; nucleotides outside the gene matches: 10. Germline loops: CDR1 SGHTS, CDR2 YDEGEE. This CDR3 comprises 16 residues. CDR3 in DNA: TGTGCCAGCATTAGACTAGCGGGAGGGACCGTACATGAGCAGTTCTTC. This sequence encodes CASIRLAGGTVHEQFF.

The chain combines TRBV2 with TRBJ1-5; perhaps TRBD1 as D (5 bases). The germline V gene encodes CDR1 SNHLY and CDR2 FYNNEI. There are 12 residues in the CDR3. Between the trimmed V and J ends, which lost 8 bases and 7 bases, there was a span of 12 bases. Here the CDR3 reads CASSREEQPQHF. Written as DNA, the CDR3 is TGTGCCAGCTCCAGGGAGGAACAGCCCCAGCATTTT. Using reference TRBV2 and TRBJ1-5 for the parts outside the CDR3, the full variable domain is EPEVTQTPSHQVTQMGQEVILRCVPISNHLYFYWYRQILGQKVEFLVSFYNNEISEKSEIFDDQFSVERPDGSNFTLKIRSTKLEDSAMYFCASSREEQPQHFGDGTRLSIL.

The chain uses TRBV7-9 and TRBJ2-3, with TRBD2 identical over 10 bases. The CDR3 sequence is 16 residues long. Germline CDR1 reads SEHNR; CDR2 reads FQNEAQ (reference sequence). Losses at the gene ends were 1 base for V and 4 bases for J; bases not matched to a gene: 5. CDR3 residues: CASSLDSGRVADTQYF. The CDR3 coding sequence is TGTGCCAGCAGCTTAGACAGCGGGAGGGTTGCAGATACGCAGTATTTT.

The chain has TRBV7-2 and TRBJ2-5; 7 bases are shared with TRBD1. The CDR3 contains 15 residues. Germline trimming cut 1 base from V and 6 bases from J; bases unmatched to any gene: 8. The V gene's germline CDR1 is SGHTA and CDR2 FQGNSA. CDR3 sequence: CASSLERGRKKTQYF. CDR3 DNA: TGTGCCAGCAGCTTAGAAAGGGGGCGCAAAAAGACCCAGTACTTC.

The J gene is TRBJ1-6, the V gene TRBV3-1 (or the pseudogene TRBV3-2); D remains ambiguous. Germline assignment: CDR1 LGHDT and CDR2 YNNKEL (reference sequence). The length of the CDR3 is 18 residues. Trimming stripped 0 bases from V and 5 bases from J, with 17 bases between. The CDR3 coding sequence is TGTGCCAGCAGCCAAGATTCGGCGGGAACTGCGGATAATTCACCCCTCCACTTT. It translates to CASSQDSAGTADNSPLHF.

The CDR3 here is CASREGAWGGELFF. The DNA for the CDR3 is TGTGCCAGCAGGGAGGGGGCCTGGGGCGGGGAGCTGTTTTTT. This chain connects TRBV27 to TRBJ2-2, with a possible D match to TRBD1 (7 bases). Between the trimmed V and J ends, which lost 6 bases and 7 bases, there was a span of 15 bases. This CDR3 comprises 14 residues. Germline V gene lookup returns CDR1 MNHEY and CDR2 SMNVEV (reference sequence).

The chain recombines TRBV7-3 with TRBJ2-1; 7 nucleotides agree with TRBD1. The V gene's germline CDR1 is SGHTA and CDR2 FQGTGA. V was pared by 4 bases and J by 2 bases, with 8 bases of the junction left unmatched. The CDR3 consists of 16 residues. This chain's CDR3 is CASSSQRGTAYNEQFF. The CDR3 bases are TGTGCCAGCAGCTCCCAACGTGGGACAGCCTACAATGAGCAGTTCTTC.

This chain connects TRBV6-1 to TRBJ2-4; a possible D gene is TRBD1 (8 bases). V lost 0 bases, J lost 2 bases, and 26 bases lay in between. The V gene's germline CDR1 is MNHNS and CDR2 SASEGT. This CDR3 contains 21 residues. CDR3 protein: CASSEAAGASGQGVSKNIQYF. For the CDR3, the DNA is TGTGCCAGCAGTGAAGCGGCCGGGGCTAGCGGACAGGGAGTTTCCAAAAACATTCAGTACTTC.